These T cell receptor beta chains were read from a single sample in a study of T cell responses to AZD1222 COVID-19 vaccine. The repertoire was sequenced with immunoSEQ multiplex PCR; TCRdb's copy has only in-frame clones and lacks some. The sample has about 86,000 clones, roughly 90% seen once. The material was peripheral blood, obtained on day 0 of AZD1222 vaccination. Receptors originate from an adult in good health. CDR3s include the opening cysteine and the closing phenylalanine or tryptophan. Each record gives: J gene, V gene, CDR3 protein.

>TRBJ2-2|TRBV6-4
CASSDGRDTGELFF
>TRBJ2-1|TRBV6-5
CATRTSGGDNEQFF
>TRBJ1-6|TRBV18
CASSSSSTGSPLHF
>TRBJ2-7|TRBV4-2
CASSQDDVGPYEQYF
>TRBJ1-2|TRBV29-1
CSVGQGAGGYTF
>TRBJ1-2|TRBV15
CATRVLGRQGGYTF
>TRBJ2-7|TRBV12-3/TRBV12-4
CASRPTNDYEQYF
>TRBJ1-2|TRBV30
CAWSVTIGTGYTF
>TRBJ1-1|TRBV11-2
CASSLLPISEAFF
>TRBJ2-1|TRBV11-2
CASSSPRLLKNEQFF
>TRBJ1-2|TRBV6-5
CASNMGVPADYGYTF
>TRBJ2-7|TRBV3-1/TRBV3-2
CASSQARGNEQYF
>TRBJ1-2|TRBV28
CASSFSWAEPLNYGYTF
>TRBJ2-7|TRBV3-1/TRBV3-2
CASSQVGTMSYEQYF
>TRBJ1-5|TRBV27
CASRRTDNQPQHF
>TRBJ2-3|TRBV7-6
CASSSARDTQYF
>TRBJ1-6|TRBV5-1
CASSQTAAETSPLHF
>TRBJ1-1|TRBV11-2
CASSLRRGNTEAFF
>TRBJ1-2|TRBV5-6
CASTRTASFYGYTF
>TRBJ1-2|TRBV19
CASSLSGTGLRSGGYTF
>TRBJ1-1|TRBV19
CASSIDHRGMAEAFF
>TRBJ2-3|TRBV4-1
CASSQEVRSGGQDTQYF
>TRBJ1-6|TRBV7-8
CASSLESGSYNSPLHF
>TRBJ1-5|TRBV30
CAWSPDRVSNQPQHF
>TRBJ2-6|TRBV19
CASSILGTGSGANVLTF
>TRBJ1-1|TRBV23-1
CASSQSGQGADYYTEAFF
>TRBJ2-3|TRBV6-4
CASSEGNTDTQYF
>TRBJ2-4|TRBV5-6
CASSSGTSGSRVQYF
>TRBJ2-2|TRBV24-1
CATSDPGQTGELFF
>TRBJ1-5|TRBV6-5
CASRGQGFNQPQHF
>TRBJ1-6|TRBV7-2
CASSPLVLGNSPLHF
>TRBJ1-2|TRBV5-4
CASSSRDRGNYGYTF
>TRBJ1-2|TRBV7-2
CASSLAAAGSIGYGYTF
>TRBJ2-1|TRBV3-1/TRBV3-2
CASSQPYNEQFF
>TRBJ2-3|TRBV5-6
CASSFYSTDTQYF
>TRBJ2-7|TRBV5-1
CASSLVGSDGEQYF
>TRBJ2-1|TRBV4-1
CASSQRLAGDPNNEQFF
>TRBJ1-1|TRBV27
CASSWTGGRTEAFF
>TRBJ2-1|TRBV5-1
CASSFTHNEQFF
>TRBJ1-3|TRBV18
CASSPPGTEGTIYF
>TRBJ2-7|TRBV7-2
CASSLPGQGAEQYF
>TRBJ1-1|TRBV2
CASSTQGEIGTEAFF
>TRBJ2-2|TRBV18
CASSPRGLADTGELFF
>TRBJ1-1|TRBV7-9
CASSLRGTQNTEAFF
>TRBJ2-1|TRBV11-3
CASSLEAGGLNEQFF
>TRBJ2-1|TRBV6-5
CASSADIGEQFF
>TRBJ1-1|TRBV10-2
CASSVVGNAEAFF
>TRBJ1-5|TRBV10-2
CASGSGTGGYLGNQPQHF